Shown below are 5 T cell receptor beta chains from a single sample sequenced in a study of cytomegalovirus exposure and HLA in healthy donors (dated by TCRdb to about 2017). Libraries were made using the immunoSEQ multiplex PCR assay. For the multiplex PCR, a mixture combining 60 forward primers for TCR Vbeta segments and 13 reverse primers for TCR Jbeta segments was used. Held by TCRdb, this immuneACCESS table contains in-frame sequences only and omits some clones. Under half of the omission traces to an unresolved V gene where checked; the cause of the rest is unknown. This sample gives 90,000 to 120,000 clones in total; more than 65% of them show up just once. The ten largest clones add up to more than 4% of the sample. The sequencing sample was made of PBMCs. Every receptor here comes from a male donor in good health and CMV-seronegative.

The rearrangement links TRBV7-3 to TRBJ2-1, with 8 bases fitting TRBD2. Germline CDR1 and CDR2: SGHTA and FQGTGA. The J segment lost 2 bases and the V segment lost 2 bases, leaving 8 bases of the junction unmatched. This CDR3 comprises 17 residues. The chain's CDR3 is CASSLVSGTSAYNEQFF. In nucleotides, the CDR3 is TGTGCCAGCAGCTTAGTTTCGGGGACTAGTGCCTACAATGAGCAGTTCTTC.

The table lists this clone with a few counts. The genes are TRBV28 and TRBJ2-7; 13 bases are shared with TRBD2. V gave up 6 bases and J gave up 2 bases; unmatched junction bases: 4. From germline, CDR1 is MDHEN and CDR2 SYDVKM. The CDR3 loop spans 15 amino acids. The CDR3 loop is CASSPGLAGAYEQYF. The CDR3, as DNA: TGTGCCAGCAGCCCTGGACTAGCGGGGGCCTACGAGCAGTACTTC.

The chain recombines TRBV10-3 with TRBJ2-1, with 8 positions matching TRBD2. The CDR3 consists of 15 residues. The junction had 3 bases not matched to a gene; V was cut back by 3 bases and J by 2 bases. CDR1 and CDR2 (germline): ENHRY, SYGVKD. Written as DNA, the CDR3 is TGTGCCATCAGTGATCCGGGAGGGCCCTACAATGAGCAGTTCTTC. This codes for CAISDPGGPYNEQFF.

The V call is TRBV6-5, the J call TRBJ2-1; TRBD2 agrees at 8 bases. Per the germline V gene, CDR1 is MNHEY and CDR2 is SVGAGI. This CDR3 is built from 16 residues. Losses at the gene ends were 4 bases for V and 2 bases for J; bases not matched to a gene: 7. As DNA, the CDR3 is TGTGCCAGCAGTTCTCTACTAGCGGCTACCTACAATGAGCAGTTCTTC. Translated: CASSSLLAATYNEQFF.

This rearrangement joins TRBV11-2 to TRBJ2-1; 11 nucleotides align to TRBD2. Trimming cost V 5 bases and J 10 bases; bases outside gene matches: 7. The CDR3 covers 14 residues. Germline CDR1 SGHAT, CDR2 FQNNGV. The CDR3 DNA follows: TGTGCCAGCAGCCCGGGACTAGCGGTTGGGGAGCAGTTCTTC. This translates into CASSPGLAVGEQFF.